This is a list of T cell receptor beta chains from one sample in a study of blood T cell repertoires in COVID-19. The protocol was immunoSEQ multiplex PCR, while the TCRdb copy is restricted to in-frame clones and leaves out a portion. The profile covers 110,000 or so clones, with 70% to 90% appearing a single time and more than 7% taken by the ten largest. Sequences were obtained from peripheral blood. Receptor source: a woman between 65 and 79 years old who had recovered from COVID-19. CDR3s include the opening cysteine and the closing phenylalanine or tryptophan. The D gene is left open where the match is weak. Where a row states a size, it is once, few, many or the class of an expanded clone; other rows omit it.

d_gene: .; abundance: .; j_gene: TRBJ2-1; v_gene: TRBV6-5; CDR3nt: TGTGCCAGCAGTTACAGGGGGTTGGATGAGCAGTTCTTC; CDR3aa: CASSYRGLDEQFF
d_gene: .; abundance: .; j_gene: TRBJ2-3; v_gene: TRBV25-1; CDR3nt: TGTGCCAGCAGTGAAGGTCACAGCTTACCTAGCACAGATACGCAGTATTTT; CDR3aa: CASSEGHSLPSTDTQYF
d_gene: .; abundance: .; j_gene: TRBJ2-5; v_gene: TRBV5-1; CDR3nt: TGCGCCAGCAGCTCAGGGGGGAGGTTCGGAGAGACCCAGTACTTC; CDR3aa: CASSSGGRFGETQYF
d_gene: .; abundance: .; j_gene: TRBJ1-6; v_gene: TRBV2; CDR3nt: TGTGCCAGCAGCACATCCATGGTCCCGGAGGGTTCACCCCTCCACTTT; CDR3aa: CASSTSMVPEGSPLHF
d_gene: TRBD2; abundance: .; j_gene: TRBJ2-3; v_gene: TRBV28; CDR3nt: TGTGCCAGCAGGGTAGACGGACTAGCGGGTGCAACAGATACGCAGTATTTT; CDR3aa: CASRVDGLAGATDTQYF
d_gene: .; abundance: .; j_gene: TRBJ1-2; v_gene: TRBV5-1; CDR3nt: TGCGCCAGCAGCTTGGCCGGAGGGGCGCGGGTCTATGGCTACACCTTC; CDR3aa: CASSLAGGARVYGYTF
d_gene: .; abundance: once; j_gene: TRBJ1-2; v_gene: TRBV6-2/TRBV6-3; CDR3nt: TGTGCCAGCAGTTACTCGATTAGGGGGAACTATGGCTACACCTTC; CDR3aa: CASSYSIRGNYGYTF
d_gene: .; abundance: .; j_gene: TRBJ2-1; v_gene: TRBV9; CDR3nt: TGTGCCAGCGCCACCGGACTCTCCTACAATGAGCAGTTCTTC; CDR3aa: CASATGLSYNEQFF
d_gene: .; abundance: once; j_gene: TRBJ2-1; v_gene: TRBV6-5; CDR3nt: TGTGCCAGCAGTTACTCGTCTGACAATGAGCAGTTCTTC; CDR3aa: CASSYSSDNEQFF
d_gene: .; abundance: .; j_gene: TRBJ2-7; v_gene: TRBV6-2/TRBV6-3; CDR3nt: TGTGCCAGTAGCACTAGTTATCTCTACGAGCAGTACTTC; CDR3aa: CASSTSYLYEQYF
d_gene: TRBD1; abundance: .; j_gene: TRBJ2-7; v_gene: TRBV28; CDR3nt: TGTGCCAGCAGTCGACAGGGGTCCTCCTACGAGCAGTACTTC; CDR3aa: CASSRQGSSYEQYF
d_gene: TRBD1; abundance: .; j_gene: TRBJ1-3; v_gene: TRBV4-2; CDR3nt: TGTGCCAGCAGCCAAGGATTCCCGACAGGGAGCTCTGGAAACACCATATATTTT; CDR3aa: CASSQGFPTGSSGNTIYF
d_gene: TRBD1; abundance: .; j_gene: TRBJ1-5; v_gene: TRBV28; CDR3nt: TGTGCCAGCAGTCGGACAGGGAACCATCAGCCCCAGCATTTT; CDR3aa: CASSRTGNHQPQHF
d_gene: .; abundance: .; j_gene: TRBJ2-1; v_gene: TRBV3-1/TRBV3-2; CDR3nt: TGTGCCAGCAGCCATATGCGGGGGCCCCAGTACAATGAGCAGTTCTTC; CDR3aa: CASSHMRGPQYNEQFF
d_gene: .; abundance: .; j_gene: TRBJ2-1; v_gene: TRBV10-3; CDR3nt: TGTGCCATCAGTGCGGAGGGGATAGCCTACAATGAGCAGTTCTTC; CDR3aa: CAISAEGIAYNEQFF
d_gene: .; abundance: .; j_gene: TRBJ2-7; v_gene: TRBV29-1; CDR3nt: TGCAGCGTTGAGAGTGGCGAGGGCCTGTCAAGCTTC; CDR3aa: CSVESGEGLSSF
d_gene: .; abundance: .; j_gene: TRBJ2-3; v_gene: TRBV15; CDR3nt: TGTGCCACCAGCAGAGGGGCCCTCACAGATACGCAGTATTTT; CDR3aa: CATSRGALTDTQYF
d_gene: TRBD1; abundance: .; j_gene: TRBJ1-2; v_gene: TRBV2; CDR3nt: TGTGCCAGCAGTGAGGAGGGGGCGGTGAATGGCTACACCTTC; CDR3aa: CASSEEGAVNGYTF
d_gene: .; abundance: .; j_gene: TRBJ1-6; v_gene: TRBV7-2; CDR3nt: TGTGCCAGCAGCCCGGGGGGATTACCCCTCCACTTT; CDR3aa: CASSPGGLPLHF
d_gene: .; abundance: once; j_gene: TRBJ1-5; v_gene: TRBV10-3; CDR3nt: TGTGCCACGGCGGGCGGGGGCCCTAGCAATCAGCCCCAGCATTTT; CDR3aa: CATAGGGPSNQPQHF
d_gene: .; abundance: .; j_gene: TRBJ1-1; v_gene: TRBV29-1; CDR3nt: TGCAGCGTTTTTCCCGGGAGTGAAGCTTTCTTT; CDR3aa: CSVFPGSEAFF
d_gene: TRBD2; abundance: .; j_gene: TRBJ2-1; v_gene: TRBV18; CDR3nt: TGTGCCAGCTCACCAGGGGAGGGTAGGTCCTACAATGAGCAGTTCTTC; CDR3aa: CASSPGEGRSYNEQFF
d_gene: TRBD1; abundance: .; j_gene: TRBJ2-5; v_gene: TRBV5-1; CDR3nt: TGCGCCAGCAGCCCCGCACAGGGGGCGCGAGGTGAGACCCAGTACTTC; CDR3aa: CASSPAQGARGETQYF
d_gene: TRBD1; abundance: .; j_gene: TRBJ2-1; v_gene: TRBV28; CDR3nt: TGTGCCTTCGGGCAGGGGGTCGGTGAGCAGTTCTTC; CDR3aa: CAFGQGVGEQFF
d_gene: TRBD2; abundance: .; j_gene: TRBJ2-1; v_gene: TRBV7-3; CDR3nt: TGTGCCAGCAGCTCTTCTACGGGACTAGCGGGGCGAGCCTCCTACAATGAGCAGTTCTTC; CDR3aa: CASSSSTGLAGRASYNEQFF
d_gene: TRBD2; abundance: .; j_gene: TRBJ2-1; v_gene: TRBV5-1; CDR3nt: TGCGCCAGCAGCACGGGACTAGCGGGAGAGTCTCTGTTGTTCTTC; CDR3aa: CASSTGLAGESLLFF
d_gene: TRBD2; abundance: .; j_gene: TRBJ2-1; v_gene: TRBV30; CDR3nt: TGTGCCTGGAGTGGTCTGCCTAGCGGGAGGGCCGATGAGCAGTTCTTC; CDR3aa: CAWSGLPSGRADEQFF
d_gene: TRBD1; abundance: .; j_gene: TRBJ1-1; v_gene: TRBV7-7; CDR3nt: TGTGCCAGCAGCCGGGACAGGGAGGCTGAAGCTTTCTTT; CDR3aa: CASSRDREAEAFF
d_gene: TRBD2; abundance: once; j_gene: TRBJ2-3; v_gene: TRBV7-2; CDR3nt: TGTGCCAGCAGCCCGCAGCGGGGGAGAGATACGCAGTATTTT; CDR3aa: CASSPQRGRDTQYF
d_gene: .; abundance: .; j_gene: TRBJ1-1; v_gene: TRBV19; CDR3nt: TGTGCCAGTAGTGCGACAGTTTGGGGAAACACTGAAGCTTTCTTT; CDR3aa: CASSATVWGNTEAFF
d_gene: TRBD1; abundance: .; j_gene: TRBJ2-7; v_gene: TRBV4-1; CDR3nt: TGCGCCAGCAGCCCATCCGGGACAGGGGGCTACTACGAGCAGTACTTC; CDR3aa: CASSPSGTGGYYEQYF
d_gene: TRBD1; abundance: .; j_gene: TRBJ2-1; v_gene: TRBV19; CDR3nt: TGTGCCAGTAGTATCTCCCCGGGACAGCGCTACAATGAGCAGTTCTTC; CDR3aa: CASSISPGQRYNEQFF
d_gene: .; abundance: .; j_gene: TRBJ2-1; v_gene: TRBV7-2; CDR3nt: TGTGCCAGCAGCGAGTCAAGGACTCGCAATGAGCAGTTCTTC; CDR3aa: CASSESRTRNEQFF
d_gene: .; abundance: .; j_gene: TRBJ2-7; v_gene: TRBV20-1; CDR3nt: TGCAGTGCTCTGCGCTACGAGCAGTACTTC; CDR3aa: CSALRYEQYF
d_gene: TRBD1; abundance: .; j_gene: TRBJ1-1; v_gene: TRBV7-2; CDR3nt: TGTGCCAGCAGTTCAGGGGCAGACAGGGGGTACGGGGCTTTCTTT; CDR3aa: CASSSGADRGYGAFF
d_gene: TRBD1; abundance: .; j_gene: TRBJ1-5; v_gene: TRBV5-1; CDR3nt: TGCGCCAGCAGGACAGGGGATGATCAGCCCCAGCATTTT; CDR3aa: CASRTGDDQPQHF
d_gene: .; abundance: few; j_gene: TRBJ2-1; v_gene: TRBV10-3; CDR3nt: TGTGCCATCAGTGAGACGGGAACCCACTACAATGAGCAGTTCTTC; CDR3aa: CAISETGTHYNEQFF
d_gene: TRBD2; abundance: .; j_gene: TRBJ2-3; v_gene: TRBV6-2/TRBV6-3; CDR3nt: TGTGCCAGCAGTCCAGAACTAGCGGGGGGGTCAGATACGCAGTATTTT; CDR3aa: CASSPELAGGSDTQYF
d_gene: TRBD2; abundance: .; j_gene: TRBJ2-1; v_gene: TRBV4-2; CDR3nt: TGTGCCAGCAGCCAAGATGGACTAGCGGGGGGACTCTCCTACAATGAGCAGTTCTTC; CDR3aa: CASSQDGLAGGLSYNEQFF
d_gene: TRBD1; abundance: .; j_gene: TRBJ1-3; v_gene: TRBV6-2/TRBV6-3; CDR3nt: TGTGCCAGCAGTCCGTTGACAGGGCGGAAAGGAAACACCATATATTTT; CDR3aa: CASSPLTGRKGNTIYF
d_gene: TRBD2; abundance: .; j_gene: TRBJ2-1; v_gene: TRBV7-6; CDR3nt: TGTGCCAGCAGCCCGGTGGGGACTAGCGGGAGTCGCAATGAGCAGTTCTTC; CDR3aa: CASSPVGTSGSRNEQFF
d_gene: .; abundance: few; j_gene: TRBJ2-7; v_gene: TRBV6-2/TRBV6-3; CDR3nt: TGTGCCAGCAGTTACTCCAGGGGATACGAGCAGTACTTC; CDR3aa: CASSYSRGYEQYF
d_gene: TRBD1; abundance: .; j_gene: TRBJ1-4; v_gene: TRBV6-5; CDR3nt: TGTGCCAGCAGTTACTCTCCAGGGGGCGTTGAAAAACTGTTTTTT; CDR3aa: CASSYSPGGVEKLFF
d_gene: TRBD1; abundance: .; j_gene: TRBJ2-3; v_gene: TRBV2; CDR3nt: TGTGCCAGCAGCCCAGGGACAGCCTACACAGATACGCAGTATTTT; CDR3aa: CASSPGTAYTDTQYF
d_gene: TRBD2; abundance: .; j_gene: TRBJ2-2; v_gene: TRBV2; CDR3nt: TGTGCCAGCAAACGGAGCGGGACGAACACCGGGGAGCTGTTTTTT; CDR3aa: CASKRSGTNTGELFF
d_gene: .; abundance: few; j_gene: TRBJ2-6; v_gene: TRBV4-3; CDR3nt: TGCGCCAGCAGCCAAGGCAGGGTAACTGGGGCCAACGTCCTGACTTTC; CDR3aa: CASSQGRVTGANVLTF
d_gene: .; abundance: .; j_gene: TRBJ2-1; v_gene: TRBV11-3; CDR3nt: TGTGCCAGCAGCGCCCCTACCCCGAGATCCTACAATGAGCAGTTCTTC; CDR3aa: CASSAPTPRSYNEQFF